This T cell receptor (beta chain) was captured in a study of OX40 agonist ivuxolimab in advanced cancers. Here immunoSEQ multiplex PCR was the method, and the copy in TCRdb shows in-frame clones only, minus some. Seen here are 150,000 to 190,000 clones, roughly 92% observed once, and the top ten hold just over 0.3%. V gave up 5 bases and J gave up 1 base; unmatched junction bases: 4. Germline CDR1 reads SGHTA; CDR2 reads FQGNSA. CDR3 size: 15 residues. As concerns this clone: The sample carries other DNA sequences with the same CDR3.

Systemic immunosuppression or autoimmune disease history was grounds to exclude patients. This TCR was recovered from an adult with an advanced solid tumor such as melanoma, head and neck, liver or kidney cancer. This chain connects TRBV7-2 to TRBJ2-1; 8 nucleotides agree with TRBD1. This specimen consisted of CD4+ or CD8+ T cells sorted from blood, obtained in a trial of the OX40 agonist ivuxolimab. The CDR3 loop reads CASSPDRASYNEQFF. CDR3 nucleotides: TGTGCCAGCAGCCCGGACAGGGCTTCCTACAATGAGCAGTTCTTC. Complete variable domain (other parts from reference TRBV7-2 and TRBJ2-1): GAGVSQSPSNKVTEKGKDVELRCDPISGHTALYWYRQSLGQGLEFLIYFQGNSAPDKSGLPSDRFSAERTGGSVSTLTIQRTQQEDSAVYLCASSPDRASYNEQFFGPGTRLTVL.